This T cell receptor (beta chain) comes out of a study of cytomegalovirus exposure and HLA in healthy donors. This clone was recorded once. The PCR employed 60 Vbeta primers together with 13 Jbeta primers. Here immunoSEQ multiplex PCR was the method, and the copy in TCRdb shows in-frame clones only, minus some. The data show some 130,000 clones, less than 85% seen once. The CDR3 totals 14 residues. CDR1 and CDR2 (germline): SGHNT, YYREEE (reference sequence). Trimming took 4 bases from V and 5 from J; bases not matched to a gene: 2. This receptor was obtained from a woman aged 45-59 years in good health and CMV-seropositive. V gene TRBV5-4 combines with J gene TRBJ2-2, with 10 nucleotides matching TRBD1. The sample was PBMCs. The CDR3 nucleotides are TGTGCCAGCAGCGCGGACAGGGGGACCGGGGAGCTGTTTTTT. This codes for CASSADRGTGELFF. The full variable domain, completed using reference TRBV5-4 and TRBJ2-2, is ETGVTQSPTHLIKTRGQQVTLRCSSQSGHNTVSWYQQALGQGPQFIFQYYREEENGRGNFPPRFSGLQFPNYSSELNVNALELDDSALYLCASSADRGTGELFFGEGSRLTVL.